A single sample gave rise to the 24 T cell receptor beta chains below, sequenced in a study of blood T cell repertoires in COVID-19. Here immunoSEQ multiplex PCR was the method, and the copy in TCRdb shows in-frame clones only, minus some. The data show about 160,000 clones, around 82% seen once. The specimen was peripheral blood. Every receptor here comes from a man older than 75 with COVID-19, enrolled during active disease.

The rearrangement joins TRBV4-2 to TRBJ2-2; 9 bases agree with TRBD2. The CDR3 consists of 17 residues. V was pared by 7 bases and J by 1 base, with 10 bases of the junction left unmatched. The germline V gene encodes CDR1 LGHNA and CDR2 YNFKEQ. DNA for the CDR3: TGTGCCAGCACCCCGGGACTAGCTCTACTGAACACCGGGGAGCTGTTTTTT. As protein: CASTPGLALLNTGELFF.

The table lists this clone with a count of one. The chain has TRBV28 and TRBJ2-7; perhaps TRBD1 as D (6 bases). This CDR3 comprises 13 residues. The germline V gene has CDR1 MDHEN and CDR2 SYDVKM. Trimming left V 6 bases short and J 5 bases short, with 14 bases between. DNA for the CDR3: TGTGCCAGCAGATCTACAGGGATCCACGAGCAGTACTTC. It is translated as CASRSTGIHEQYF. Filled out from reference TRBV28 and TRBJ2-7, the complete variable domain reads DVKVTQSSRYLVKRTGEKVFLECVQDMDHENMFWYRQDPGLGLRLIYFSYDVKMKEKGDIPEGYSVSREKKERFSLILESASTNQTSMYLCASRSTGIHEQYFGPGTRLTVT.

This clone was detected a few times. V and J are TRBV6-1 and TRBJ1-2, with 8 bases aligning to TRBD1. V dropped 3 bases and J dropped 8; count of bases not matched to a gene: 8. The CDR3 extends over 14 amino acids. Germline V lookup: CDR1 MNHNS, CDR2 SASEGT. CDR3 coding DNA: TGTGCCAGCAGTGACCCGGACAGGGTTAGGGGCTACACCTTC. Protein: CASSDPDRVRGYTF.

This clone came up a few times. For the CDR3, the DNA is TGTGCCAGCAGCCTCAGGCACCGGGACAGCCCTAACTATGGCTACACCTTC. Protein: CASSLRHRDSPNYGYTF. The chain carries TRBV2 and TRBJ1-2, with TRBD1 matching 7 bases. This CDR3 has 17 residues. The V and J ends lost 6 bases and 0 bases, in that order; junction bases with no gene match: 13. Germline V gene sequence: CDR1 SNHLY, CDR2 FYNNEI.

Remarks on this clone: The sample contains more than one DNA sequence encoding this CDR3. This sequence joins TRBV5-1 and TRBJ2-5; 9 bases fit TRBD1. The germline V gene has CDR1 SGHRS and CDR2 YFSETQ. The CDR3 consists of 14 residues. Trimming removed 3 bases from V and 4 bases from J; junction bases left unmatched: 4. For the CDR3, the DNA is TGCGCCAGCAGCTCGGGACAGGGCGGAGAGACCCAGTACTTC. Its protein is CASSSGQGGETQYF.

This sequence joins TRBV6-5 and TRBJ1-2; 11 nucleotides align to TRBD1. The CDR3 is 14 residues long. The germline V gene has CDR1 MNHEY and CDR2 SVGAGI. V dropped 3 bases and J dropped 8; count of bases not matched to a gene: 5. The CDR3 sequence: CASSYPDRGLGYTF. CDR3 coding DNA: TGTGCCAGCAGTTATCCGGACAGGGGGCTAGGCTACACCTTC.

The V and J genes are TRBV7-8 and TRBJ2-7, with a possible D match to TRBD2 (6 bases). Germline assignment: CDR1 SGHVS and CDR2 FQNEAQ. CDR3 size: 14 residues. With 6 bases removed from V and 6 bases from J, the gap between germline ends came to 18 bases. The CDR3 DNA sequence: TGTGCCAGCAGTCTAGCGCGGGCGCTTGGCGAGCAGTACTTC. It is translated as CASSLARALGEQYF.

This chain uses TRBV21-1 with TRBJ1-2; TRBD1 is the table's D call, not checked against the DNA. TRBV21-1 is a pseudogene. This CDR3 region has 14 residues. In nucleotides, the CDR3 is TGTGCCAGCAGCAACCCAGGGGCCCCGGGGGGCTACACCTTC. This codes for CASSNPGAPGGYTF.

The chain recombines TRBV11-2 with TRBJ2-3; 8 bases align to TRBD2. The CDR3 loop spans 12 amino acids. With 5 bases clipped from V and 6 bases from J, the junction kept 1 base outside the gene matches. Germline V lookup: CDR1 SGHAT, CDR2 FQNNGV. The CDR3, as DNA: TGTGCCAGCAGCCGGGGGGGGGATACGCAGTATTTT. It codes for CASSRGGDTQYF.

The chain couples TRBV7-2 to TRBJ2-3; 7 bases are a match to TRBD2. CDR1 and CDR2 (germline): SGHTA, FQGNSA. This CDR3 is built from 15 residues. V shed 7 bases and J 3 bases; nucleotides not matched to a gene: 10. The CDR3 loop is CASTSGAGLTDTQYF. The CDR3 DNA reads TGTGCCAGCACCTCAGGAGCGGGGCTAACAGATACGCAGTATTTT.

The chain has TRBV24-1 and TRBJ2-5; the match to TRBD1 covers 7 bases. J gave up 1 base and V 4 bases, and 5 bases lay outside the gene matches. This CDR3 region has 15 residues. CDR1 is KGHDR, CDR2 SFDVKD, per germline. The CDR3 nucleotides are TGTGCCACCAGTGACCCCCGGACAGGCCAAGAGACCCAGTACTTC. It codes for CATSDPRTGQETQYF.

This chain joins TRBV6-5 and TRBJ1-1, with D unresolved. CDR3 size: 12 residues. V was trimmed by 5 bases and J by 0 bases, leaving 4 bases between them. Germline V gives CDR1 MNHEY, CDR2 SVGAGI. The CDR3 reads CASSIMNTEAFF. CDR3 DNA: TGTGCCAGCAGTATCATGAACACTGAAGCTTTCTTT.

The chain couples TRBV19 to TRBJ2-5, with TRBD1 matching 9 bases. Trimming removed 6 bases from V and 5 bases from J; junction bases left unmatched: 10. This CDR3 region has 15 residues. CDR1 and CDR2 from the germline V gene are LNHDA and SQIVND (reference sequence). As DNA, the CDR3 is TGTGCCAGTAGCGCGCCGGGACAGGGTATCGAGACCCAGTACTTC. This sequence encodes CASSAPGQGIETQYF.

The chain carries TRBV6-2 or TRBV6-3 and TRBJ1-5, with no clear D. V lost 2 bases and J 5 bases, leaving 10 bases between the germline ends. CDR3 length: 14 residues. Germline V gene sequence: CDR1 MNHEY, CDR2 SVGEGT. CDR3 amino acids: CASSYNTGYQPQHF. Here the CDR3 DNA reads TGTGCCAGCAGTTACAACACCGGGTATCAGCCCCAGCATTTT.

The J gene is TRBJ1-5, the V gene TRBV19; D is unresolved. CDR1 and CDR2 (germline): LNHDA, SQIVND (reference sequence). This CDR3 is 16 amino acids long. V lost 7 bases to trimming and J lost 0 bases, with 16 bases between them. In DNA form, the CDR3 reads TGTGCCAGTACCCATGGGCCCGCTTATAGCAATCAGCCCCAGCATTTT. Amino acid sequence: CASTHGPAYSNQPQHF. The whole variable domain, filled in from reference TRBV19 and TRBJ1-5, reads DGGITQSPKYLFRKEGQNVTLSCEQNLNHDAMYWYRQDPGQGLRLIYYSQIVNDFQKGDIAEGYSVSREKKESFPLTVTSAQKNPTAFYLCASTHGPAYSNQPQHFGDGTRLSIL.

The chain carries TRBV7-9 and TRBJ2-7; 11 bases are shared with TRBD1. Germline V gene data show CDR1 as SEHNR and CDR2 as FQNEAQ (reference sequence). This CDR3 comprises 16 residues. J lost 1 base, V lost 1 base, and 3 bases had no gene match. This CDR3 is CASSLGTGGGSYEQYF. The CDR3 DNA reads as TGTGCCAGCAGCTTAGGGACAGGGGGCGGTTCCTACGAGCAGTACTTC. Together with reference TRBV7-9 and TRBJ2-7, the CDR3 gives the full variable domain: DTGVSQNPRHKITKRGQNVTFRCDPISEHNRLYWYRQTLGQGPEFLTYFQNEAQLEKSRLLSDRFSAERPKGSFSTLEIQRTEQGDSAMYLCASSLGTGGGSYEQYFGPGTRLTVT.

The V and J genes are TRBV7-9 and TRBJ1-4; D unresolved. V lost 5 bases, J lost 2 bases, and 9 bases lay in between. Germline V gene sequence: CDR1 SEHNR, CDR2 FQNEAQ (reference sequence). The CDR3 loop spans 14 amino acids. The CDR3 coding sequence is TGTGCCAGCAGCCCGGGGTTGACTAATGAAAAACTGTTTTTT. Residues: CASSPGLTNEKLFF.

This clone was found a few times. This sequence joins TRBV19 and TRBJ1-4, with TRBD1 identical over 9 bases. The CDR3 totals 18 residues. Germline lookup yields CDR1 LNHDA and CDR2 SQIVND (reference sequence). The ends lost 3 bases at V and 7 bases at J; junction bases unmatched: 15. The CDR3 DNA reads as TGTGCCAGTAGTATTCTTACAGGGGGCGGCGGTCTTGGTGAAAAACTGTTTTTT. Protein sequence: CASSILTGGGGLGEKLFF.

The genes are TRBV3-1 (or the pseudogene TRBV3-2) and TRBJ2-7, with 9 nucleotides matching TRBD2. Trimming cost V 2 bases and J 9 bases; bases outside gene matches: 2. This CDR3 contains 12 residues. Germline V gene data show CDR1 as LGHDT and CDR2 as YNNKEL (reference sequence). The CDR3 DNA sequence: TGTGCCAGCAGCCAACTAGCGGGGAGGCAGTACTTC. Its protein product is CASSQLAGRQYF.

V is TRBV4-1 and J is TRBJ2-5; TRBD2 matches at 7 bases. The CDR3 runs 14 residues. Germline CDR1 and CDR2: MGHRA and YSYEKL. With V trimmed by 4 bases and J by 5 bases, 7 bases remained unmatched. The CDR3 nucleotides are TGCGCCAGCAGCCTGGGCGGGGGTTCGGAGACCCAGTACTTC. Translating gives CASSLGGGSETQYF.

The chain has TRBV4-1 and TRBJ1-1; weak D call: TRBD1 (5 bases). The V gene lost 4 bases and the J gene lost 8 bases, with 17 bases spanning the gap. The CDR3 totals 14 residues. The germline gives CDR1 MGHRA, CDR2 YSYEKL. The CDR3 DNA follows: TGCGCCAGCAGCCCCGGTGGAGACAGAAGGGAAGCTTTCTTT. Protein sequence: CASSPGGDRREAFF.

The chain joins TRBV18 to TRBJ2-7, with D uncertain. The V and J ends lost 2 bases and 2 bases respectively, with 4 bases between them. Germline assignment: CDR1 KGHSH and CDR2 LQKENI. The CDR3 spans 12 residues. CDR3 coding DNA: TGTGCCAGCTCACCAGAGACCTACGAGCAGTACTTC. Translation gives CASSPETYEQYF.

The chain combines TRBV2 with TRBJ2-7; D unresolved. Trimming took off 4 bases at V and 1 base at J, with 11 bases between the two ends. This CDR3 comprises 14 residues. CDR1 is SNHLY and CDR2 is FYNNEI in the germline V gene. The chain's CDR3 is CASSASRPSYEQYF. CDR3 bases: TGTGCCAGCAGTGCCTCGCGGCCGTCCTACGAGCAGTACTTC.

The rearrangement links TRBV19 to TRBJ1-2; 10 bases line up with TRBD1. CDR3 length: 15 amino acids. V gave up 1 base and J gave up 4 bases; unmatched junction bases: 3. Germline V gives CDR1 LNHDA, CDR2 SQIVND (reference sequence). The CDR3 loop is CASSIGQGAGYGYTF. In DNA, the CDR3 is TGTGCCAGTAGTATAGGACAGGGGGCCGGCTATGGCTACACCTTC.